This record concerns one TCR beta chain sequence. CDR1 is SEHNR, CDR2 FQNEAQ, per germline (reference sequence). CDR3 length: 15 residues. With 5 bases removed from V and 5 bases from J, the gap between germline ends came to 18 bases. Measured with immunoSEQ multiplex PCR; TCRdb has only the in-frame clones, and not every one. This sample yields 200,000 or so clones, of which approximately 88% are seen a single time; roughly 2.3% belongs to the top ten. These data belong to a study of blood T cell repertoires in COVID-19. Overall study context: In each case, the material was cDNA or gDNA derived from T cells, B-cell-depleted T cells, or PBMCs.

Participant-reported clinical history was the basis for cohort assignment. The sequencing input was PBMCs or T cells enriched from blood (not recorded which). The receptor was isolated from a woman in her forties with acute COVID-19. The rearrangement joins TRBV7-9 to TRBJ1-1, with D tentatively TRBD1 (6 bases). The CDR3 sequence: CASSTTGRQGTEAFF. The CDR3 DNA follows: TGTGCCAGCAGCACCACCGGTCGCCAGGGGACTGAAGCTTTCTTT.